The 16 T cell receptor beta chains presented below share a single source sample, sequenced in a study of CD8+ T cells in alopecia areata. The sequencing template was cDNA reverse transcribed from extracted RNA. Sequencing was performed with immunoSEQ multiplex PCR; in TCRdb, only in-frame clones are kept and a portion is missing. The table includes 120,000 or so clones, around 48% detected once. The sample taken for sequencing was NKG2D-low CD8+ T cells sorted from blood. The receptors were sampled from a human donor with alopecia areata.

This clone appeared a few times. The chain links TRBV5-1 to TRBJ2-1; the D is unclear. Germline V lookup: CDR1 SGHRS, CDR2 YFSETQ. V lost 0 bases and J lost 9, with 13 bases in between. The CDR3 contains 14 residues. The CDR3 DNA reads TGCGCCAGCAGCTTGGTTCCAAAGCCGCCTGAGCAGTTCTTC. Its translation is CASSLVPKPPEQFF.

The chain links TRBV7-2 to TRBJ2-7; 9 bases fit TRBD2. The J segment lost 4 bases and the V segment lost 5 bases, leaving 6 bases of the junction unmatched. The V gene's germline CDR1 is SGHTA and CDR2 FQGNSA. The CDR3 spans 14 residues. This chain's CDR3 is CASSPQLAGYEQYF. The DNA for the CDR3 is TGTGCCAGCAGCCCTCAGCTAGCGGGATACGAGCAGTACTTC.

This clone was seen once. The rearrangement joins TRBV5-6 to TRBJ2-3, with D tentatively TRBD1 (6 bases). Germline V CDR1 and CDR2: SGHDT, YYEEEE. The CDR3 is 14 residues long. With 1 base removed from V and 6 bases from J, the gap between germline ends came to 12 bases. CDR3 region: CASSLSGDEDTQYF. Here the CDR3 DNA reads TGTGCCAGCAGCTTGTCAGGGGACGAGGATACGCAGTATTTT.

The chain combines TRBV28 with TRBJ1-2; tentative D call: TRBD1 (5 bases). Germline loops: CDR1 MDHEN, CDR2 SYDVKM. Trimming removed 2 bases from V and 4 bases from J, with 8 bases in between. There are 13 residues in the CDR3. CDR3 amino acids: CASSLTGAYGYTF. The CDR3 region has the DNA TGTGCCAGCAGTTTAACTGGGGCCTATGGCTACACCTTC.

The V call is TRBV29-1, the J call TRBJ2-3; possibly TRBD1 for D (6 bases). CDR1 is SQVTM, CDR2 ANQGSEA, per germline. Trimming pared 5 bases from V and 4 bases from J, leaving 22 bases between. This CDR3 has 16 amino acids. In DNA form, the CDR3 reads TGCAGCGTTCCGGCTTCGGCAGGGGTCGGCGCAGATACGCAGTATTTT. It specifies CSVPASAGVGADTQYF.

The J gene is TRBJ1-1, the V gene TRBV6-1; D is unclear. Germline V gene sequence: CDR1 MNHNS, CDR2 SASEGT. This CDR3 is 11 amino acids long. Trimming cost V 5 bases and J 1 base, with 2 bases left between them. Written as DNA, the CDR3 is TGTGCCAGCAGTTGGAACACTGAAGCTTTCTTT. Protein product: CASSWNTEAFF.

To note about this clone: The identical CDR3 is also encoded by other nucleotide sequences in the sample. The chain couples TRBV29-1 to TRBJ1-1; D remains unclear. The CDR3 runs to 12 residues. In germline, CDR1 is SQVTM, CDR2 ANQGSEA. Trimming took off 4 bases at V and 1 base at J, with 7 bases between the two ends. The CDR3 sequence is CSVVAGNTEAFF. CDR3 nucleotide sequence: TGCAGCGTTGTGGCGGGGAACACTGAAGCTTTCTTT.

The rearrangement links TRBV29-1 to TRBJ1-2; possible D gene TRBD1, 5 bases. Trimming left V 5 bases short and J 5 bases short, with 9 bases between. The length of the CDR3 is 11 residues. CDR1 and CDR2 from the germline V gene are SQVTM and ANQGSEA. The CDR3 DNA follows: TGCAGCGTTCAGGGAGTATATGGCTACACCTTC. Amino acid sequence: CSVQGVYGYTF.

The gene calls are TRBV9 and TRBJ1-2, with 8 nucleotides matching TRBD1. Germline V lookup: CDR1 SGDLS, CDR2 YYNGEE. Unmatched junction bases numbered 8, after V lost 1 base and J lost 6 bases. This CDR3 has 15 amino acids. Here the CDR3 reads CASSVFGQGEDGYTF. The DNA for the CDR3 is TGTGCCAGCAGCGTATTCGGACAGGGTGAGGATGGCTACACCTTC.

Only a few counts were recorded for this clone. The genes are TRBV29-1 and TRBJ2-7, with 8 nucleotides matching TRBD2. V was clipped by 7 bases and J by 6 bases; unmatched bases: 11. The CDR3 runs to 13 residues. CDR1 is SQVTM and CDR2 is ANQGSEA in the germline V gene. CDR3 nucleotides: TGCAGCGCCACCCGGGAGGGATCCAGCGAGCAGTACTTC. Translated: CSATREGSSEQYF.

The chain links TRBV5-6 to TRBJ1-6; TRBD1 might be the D (5 bases). Germline V CDR1 and CDR2: SGHDT, YYEEEE. This CDR3 has 13 residues. V was trimmed by 4 bases and J by 8 bases, leaving 10 bases between them. CDR3 amino acids: CASSPGSDSPLHF. CDR3 nucleotides: TGTGCCAGCAGCCCAGGGTCTGATTCACCCCTCCACTTT.

This rearrangement joins TRBV5-6 to TRBJ1-1; D unresolved. The CDR3 is 13 amino acids. The germline V and J ends were trimmed by 2 bases and 1 base, with 6 bases remaining between them. Germline CDR1 and CDR2: SGHDT and YYEEEE. CDR3 DNA sequence: TGTGCCAGCAGCTTTGGGGAGAACACTGAAGCTTTCTTT. Translation gives CASSFGENTEAFF.

The chain carries TRBV7-9 and TRBJ2-5, with D tentatively TRBD1 (6 bases). This CDR3 region has 17 residues. Germline CDR1 reads SEHNR; CDR2 reads FQNEAQ (reference sequence). V was clipped by 0 bases and J by 5 bases, with 19 bases between them. CDR3 sequence: CASSLAGRGLQEETQYF. The CDR3 nucleotides read TGTGCCAGCAGCTTAGCGGGCAGGGGATTACAAGAGGAGACCCAGTACTTC.

The chain links TRBV29-1 to TRBJ2-3; 8 nucleotides line up with TRBD2. Germline loops: CDR1 SQVTM, CDR2 ANQGSEA. The V and J ends lost 3 bases and 6 bases, in that order; junction bases with no gene match: 8. The CDR3 is made up of 14 amino acids. The CDR3 bases are TGCAGCGTTGAGAACAGCGGGAGCGTGGATACGCAGTATTTT. Encoded protein: CSVENSGSVDTQYF.

The J gene is TRBJ2-1, the V gene TRBV29-1, with D unclear. The V gene's germline CDR1 is SQVTM and CDR2 ANQGSEA. The V end was cut by 0 bases, the J end by 4 bases, with 7 bases between. The CDR3 sequence is 13 residues long. CDR3 DNA: TGCAGCGTTGAAGATGGTCTTTACAATGAGCAGTTCTTC. This encodes CSVEDGLYNEQFF.

This clone is a singleton in its sample. The J gene is TRBJ1-2, the V gene TRBV2, with D hard to call. Germline assignment: CDR1 SNHLY and CDR2 FYNNEI. The CDR3 runs to 12 residues. V was shortened by 3 bases and J by 13 bases, with 15 bases between the two germline ends. The CDR3 DNA sequence: TGTGCCAGCAGTGACCAGACGGGGTTAGGCACCTTC. It specifies CASSDQTGLGTF.